This TCR beta chain was identified during a study of Graves' ophthalmopathy and Graves' hyperthyroidism. For the study at large: By definition, stable hyperthyroidism involved no ophthalmopathy within 18 months of follow-up. Overall study findings and caveats: Most expanded clonotypes from thyroid (those above 0.001 frequency) were also found in blood.

Germline-derived CDR1 and CDR2 are SQVTM and ANQGSEA. V was pared by 4 bases and J by 6 bases, with 6 bases between. The CDR3 has 10 amino acids. Amplification of TCR beta CDR3 regions used RNA transcripts. First-round RT-PCR relied on HTBI primers, and a second-round multiplex PCR came next. Each CDR3 protein gets one entry after TCRdb re-called the multiplex PCR reads with MiXCR. The table records over a million distinct CDR3 sequences, approximately 35% of them present only once. This clonotype was detected many times. Its antigen remains unidentified. The V call is TRBV29-1, the J call TRBJ1-2; D uncertain. Sequencing was performed on peripheral blood or thyroid tissue (not recorded which). The clonotype was recovered from an adult man with Graves' hyperthyroidism. The CDR3 reads CSVVGHGYTF. The CDR3 region has the DNA TGCAGCGTTGTTGGACATGGCTACACCTTC.